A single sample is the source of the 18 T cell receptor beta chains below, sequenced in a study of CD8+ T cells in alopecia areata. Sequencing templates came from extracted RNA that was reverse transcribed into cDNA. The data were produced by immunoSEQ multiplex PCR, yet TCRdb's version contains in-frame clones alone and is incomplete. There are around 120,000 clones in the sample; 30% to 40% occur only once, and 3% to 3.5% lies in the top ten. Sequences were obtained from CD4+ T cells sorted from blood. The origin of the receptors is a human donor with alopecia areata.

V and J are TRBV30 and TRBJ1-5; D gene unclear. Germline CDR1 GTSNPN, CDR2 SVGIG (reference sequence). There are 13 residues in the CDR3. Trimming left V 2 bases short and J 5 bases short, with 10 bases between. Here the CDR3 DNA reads TGTGCCTGGAGTCGTAGGGAAGATCAGCCCCAGCATTTT. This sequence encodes CAWSRREDQPQHF.

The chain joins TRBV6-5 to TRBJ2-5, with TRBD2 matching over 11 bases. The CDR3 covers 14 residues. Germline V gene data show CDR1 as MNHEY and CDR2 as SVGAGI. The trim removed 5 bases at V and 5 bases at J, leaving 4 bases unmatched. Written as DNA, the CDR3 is TGTGCCAGCAGTATTAGCGGGAGGGTGGAGACCCAGTACTTC. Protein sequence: CASSISGRVETQYF.

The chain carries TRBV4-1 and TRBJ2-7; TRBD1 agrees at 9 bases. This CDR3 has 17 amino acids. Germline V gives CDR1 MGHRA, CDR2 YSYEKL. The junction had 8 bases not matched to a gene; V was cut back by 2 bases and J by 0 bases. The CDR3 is CASSQIAGTGSSYEQYF. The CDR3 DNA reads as TGCGCCAGCAGCCAAATAGCCGGGACAGGGAGCTCCTACGAGCAGTACTTC.

The CDR3 here is CAWRARTAANYGYTF. The CDR3, as DNA: TGTGCCTGGAGAGCACGGACAGCAGCTAACTATGGCTACACCTTC. The rearrangement joins TRBV30 to TRBJ1-2, with D possibly TRBD1 on 6 matching bases. CDR3 size: 15 residues. The ends were cut back, 3 bases at V and 0 bases at J, with 14 bases in the middle. The germline CDR1 and CDR2 sequences are GTSNPN and SVGIG (reference sequence).

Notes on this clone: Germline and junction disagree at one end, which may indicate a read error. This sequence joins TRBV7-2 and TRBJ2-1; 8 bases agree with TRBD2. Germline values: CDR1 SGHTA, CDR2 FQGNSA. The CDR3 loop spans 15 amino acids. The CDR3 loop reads CAGSLGGSGANEQFF. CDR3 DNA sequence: TGTGCCGGCAGCTTAGGTGGTAGCGGGGCTAATGAGCAGTTCTTC.

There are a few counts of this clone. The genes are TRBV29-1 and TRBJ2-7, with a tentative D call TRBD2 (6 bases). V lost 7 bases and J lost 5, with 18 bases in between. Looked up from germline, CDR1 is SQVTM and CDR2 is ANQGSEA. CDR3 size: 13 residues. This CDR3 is CSAGEGGEHEQYF. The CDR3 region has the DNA TGCAGCGCTGGAGAGGGCGGGGAGCACGAGCAGTACTTC.

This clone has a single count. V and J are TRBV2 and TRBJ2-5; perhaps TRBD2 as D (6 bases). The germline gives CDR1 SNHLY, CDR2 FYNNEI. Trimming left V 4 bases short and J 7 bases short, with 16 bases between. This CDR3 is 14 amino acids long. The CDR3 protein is CASSGGAGTGTQYF. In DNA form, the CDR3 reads TGTGCCAGCAGTGGTGGGGCGGGAACCGGGACCCAGTACTTC.

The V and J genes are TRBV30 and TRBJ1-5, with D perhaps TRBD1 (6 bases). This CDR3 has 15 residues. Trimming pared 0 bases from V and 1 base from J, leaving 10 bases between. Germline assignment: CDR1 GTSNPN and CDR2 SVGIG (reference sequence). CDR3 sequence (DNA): TGTGCCTGGAGTGTAATGGGGGCGAGCAATCAGCCCCAGCATTTT. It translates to CAWSVMGASNQPQHF.

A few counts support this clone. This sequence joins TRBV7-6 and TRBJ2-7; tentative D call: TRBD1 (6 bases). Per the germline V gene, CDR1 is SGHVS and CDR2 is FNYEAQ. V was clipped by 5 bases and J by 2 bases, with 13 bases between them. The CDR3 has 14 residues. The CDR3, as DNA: TGTGCCAGCAGCCTAGATTCAGGGGCCTACGAGCAGTACTTC. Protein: CASSLDSGAYEQYF.

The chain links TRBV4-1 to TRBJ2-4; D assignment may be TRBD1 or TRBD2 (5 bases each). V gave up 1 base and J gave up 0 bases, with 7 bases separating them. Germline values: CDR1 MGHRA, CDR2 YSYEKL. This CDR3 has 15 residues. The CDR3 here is CASSQVGVAKNIQYF. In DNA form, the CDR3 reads TGCGCCAGCAGCCAAGTGGGGGTAGCCAAAAACATTCAGTACTTC.

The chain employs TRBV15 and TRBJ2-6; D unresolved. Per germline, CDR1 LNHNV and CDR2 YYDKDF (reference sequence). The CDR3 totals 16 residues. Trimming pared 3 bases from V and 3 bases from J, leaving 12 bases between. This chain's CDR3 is CATSSGDQVGANVLTF. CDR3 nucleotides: TGTGCCACCAGCAGCGGAGACCAAGTTGGGGCCAACGTCCTGACTTTC.

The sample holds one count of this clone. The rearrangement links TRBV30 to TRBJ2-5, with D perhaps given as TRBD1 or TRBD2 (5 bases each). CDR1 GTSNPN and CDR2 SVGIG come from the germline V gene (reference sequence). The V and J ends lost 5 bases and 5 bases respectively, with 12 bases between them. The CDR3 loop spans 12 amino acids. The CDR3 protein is CAWSRGLETQYF. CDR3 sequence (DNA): TGTGCCTGGTCACGGGGCTTGGAGACCCAGTACTTC.

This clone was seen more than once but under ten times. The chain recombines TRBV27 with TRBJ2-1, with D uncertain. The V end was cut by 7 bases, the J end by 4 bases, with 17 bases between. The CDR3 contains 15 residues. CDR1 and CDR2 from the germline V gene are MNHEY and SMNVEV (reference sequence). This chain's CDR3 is CASNSALGRYNEQFF. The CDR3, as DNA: TGTGCCAGCAACTCCGCCTTAGGACGGTACAATGAGCAGTTCTTC.

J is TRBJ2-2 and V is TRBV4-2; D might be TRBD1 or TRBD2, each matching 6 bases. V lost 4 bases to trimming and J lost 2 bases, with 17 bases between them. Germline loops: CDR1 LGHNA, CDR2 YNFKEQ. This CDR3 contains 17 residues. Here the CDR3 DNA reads TGTGCCAGCAGCCCTCCATCCGGGGGCGGTAACACCGGGGAGCTGTTTTTT. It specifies CASSPPSGGGNTGELFF.

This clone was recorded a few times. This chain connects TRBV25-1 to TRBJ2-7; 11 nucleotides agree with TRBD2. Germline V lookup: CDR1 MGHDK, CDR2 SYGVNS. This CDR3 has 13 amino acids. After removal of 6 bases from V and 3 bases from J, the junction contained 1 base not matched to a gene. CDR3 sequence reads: CASRTSGVYEQYF. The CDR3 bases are TGTGCCAGCAGGACTAGCGGGGTCTACGAGCAGTACTTC.

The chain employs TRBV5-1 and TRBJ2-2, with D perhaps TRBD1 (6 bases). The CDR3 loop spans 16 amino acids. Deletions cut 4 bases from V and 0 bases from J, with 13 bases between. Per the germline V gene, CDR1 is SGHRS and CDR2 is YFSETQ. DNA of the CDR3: TGCGCCAGCAGCGCCGGGACACAAGCGAACACCGGGGAGCTGTTTTTT. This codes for CASSAGTQANTGELFF.

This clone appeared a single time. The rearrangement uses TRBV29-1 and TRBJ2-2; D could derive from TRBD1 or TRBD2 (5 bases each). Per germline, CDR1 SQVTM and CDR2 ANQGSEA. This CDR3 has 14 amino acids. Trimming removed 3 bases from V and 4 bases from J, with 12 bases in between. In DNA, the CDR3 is TGCAGCGTTGACCCCGGGACGGTCACCGGGGAGCTGTTTTTT. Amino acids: CSVDPGTVTGELFF.

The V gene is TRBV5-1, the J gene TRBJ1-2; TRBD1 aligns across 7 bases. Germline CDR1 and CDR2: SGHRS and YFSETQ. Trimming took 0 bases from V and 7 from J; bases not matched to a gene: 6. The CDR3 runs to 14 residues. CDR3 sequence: CASSLARQGGGYTF. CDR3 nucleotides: TGCGCCAGCAGCTTGGCCCGACAGGGAGGTGGCTACACCTTC. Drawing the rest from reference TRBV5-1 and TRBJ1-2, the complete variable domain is KAGVTQTPRYLIKTRGQQVTLSCSPISGHRSVSWYQQTPGQGLQFLFEYFSETQRNKGNFPGRFSGRQFSNSRSEMNVSTLELGDSALYLCASSLARQGGGYTFGSGTRLTVV.